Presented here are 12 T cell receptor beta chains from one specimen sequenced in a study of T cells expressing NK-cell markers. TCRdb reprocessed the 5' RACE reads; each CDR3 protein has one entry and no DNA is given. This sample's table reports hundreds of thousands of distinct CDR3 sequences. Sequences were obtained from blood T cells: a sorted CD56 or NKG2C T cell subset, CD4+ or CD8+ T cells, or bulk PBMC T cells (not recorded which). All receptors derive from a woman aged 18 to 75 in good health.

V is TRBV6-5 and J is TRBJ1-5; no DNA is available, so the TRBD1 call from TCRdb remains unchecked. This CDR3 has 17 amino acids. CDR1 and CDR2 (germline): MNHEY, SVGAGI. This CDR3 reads CASSYSARGDSNQPQHF.

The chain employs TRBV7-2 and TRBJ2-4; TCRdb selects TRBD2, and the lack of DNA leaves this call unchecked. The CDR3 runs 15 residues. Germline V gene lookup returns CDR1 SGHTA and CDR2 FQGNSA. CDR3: CASSGTSFAKNIQYF.

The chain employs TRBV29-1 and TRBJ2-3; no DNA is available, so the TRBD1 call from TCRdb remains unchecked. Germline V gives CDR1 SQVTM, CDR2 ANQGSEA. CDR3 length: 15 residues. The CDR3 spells CSVDRGQGAGDTQYF.

The CDR3 spells CATSRDLAGYTF. This sequence joins TRBV15 and TRBJ1-2. CDR3 length: 12 residues. Germline V gives CDR1 LNHNV, CDR2 YYDKDF (reference sequence).

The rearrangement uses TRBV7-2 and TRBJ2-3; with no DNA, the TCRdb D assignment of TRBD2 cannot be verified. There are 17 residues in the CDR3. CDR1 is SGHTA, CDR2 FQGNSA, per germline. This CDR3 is CASSGERGGIRGDTQYF.

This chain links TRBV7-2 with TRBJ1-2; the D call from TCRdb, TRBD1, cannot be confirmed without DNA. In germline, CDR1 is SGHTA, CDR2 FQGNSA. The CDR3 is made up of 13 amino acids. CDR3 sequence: CASSSPGKRGYTF. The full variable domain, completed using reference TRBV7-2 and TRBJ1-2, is GAGVSQSPSNKVTEKGKDVELRCDPISGHTALYWYRQSLGQGLEFLIYFQGNSAPDKSGLPSDRFSAERTGGSVSTLTIQRTQQEDSAVYLCASSSPGKRGYTFGSGTRLTVV.

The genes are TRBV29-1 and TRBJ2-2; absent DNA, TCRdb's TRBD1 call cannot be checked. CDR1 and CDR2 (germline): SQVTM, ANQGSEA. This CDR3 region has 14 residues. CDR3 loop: CSVVRGTNTGELFF.

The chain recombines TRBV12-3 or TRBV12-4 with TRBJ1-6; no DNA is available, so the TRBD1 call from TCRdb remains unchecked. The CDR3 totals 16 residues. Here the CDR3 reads CASSSTRAPWGSPLHF.

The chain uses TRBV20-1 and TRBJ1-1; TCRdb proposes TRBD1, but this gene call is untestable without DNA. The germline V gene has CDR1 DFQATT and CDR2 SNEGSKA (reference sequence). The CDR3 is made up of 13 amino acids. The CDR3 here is CSAGGQGRPEAFF.

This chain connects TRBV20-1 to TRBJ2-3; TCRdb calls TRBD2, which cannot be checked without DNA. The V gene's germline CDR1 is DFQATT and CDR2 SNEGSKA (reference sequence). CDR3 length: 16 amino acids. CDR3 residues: CSARDPGRTLTDTQYF.

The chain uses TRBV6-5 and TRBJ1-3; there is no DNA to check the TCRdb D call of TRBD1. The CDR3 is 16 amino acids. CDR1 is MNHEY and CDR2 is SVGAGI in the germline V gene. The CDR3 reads CASSYSRAREDNTIYF.

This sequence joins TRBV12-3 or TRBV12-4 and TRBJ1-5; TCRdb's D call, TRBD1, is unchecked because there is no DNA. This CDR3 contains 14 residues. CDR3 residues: CASTSRQYNQPQHF.